The 18 T cell receptor beta chains listed next were all sequenced from one sample in a study of Graves' ophthalmopathy and Graves' hyperthyroidism. Using RNA transcripts, the TCR beta CDR3 regions were amplified. An opening RT-PCR round employed HTBI primers and preceded a second-round multiplex PCR. TCRdb re-analysed the multiplex PCR reads in MiXCR, keeping a single row per CDR3 protein. The sample includes about 1.1 million distinct CDR3 sequences, approximately 35% of them seen just once. Sequencing input: peripheral blood or thyroid tissue (not recorded which). All receptors come from an adult man with Graves' hyperthyroidism.

V usage is TRBV10-3 and J usage is TRBJ2-7; 7 nucleotides match TRBD1. Trimming removed 6 bases from V and 2 bases from J; junction bases left unmatched: 1. The CDR3 is 12 amino acids. Germline V gene lookup returns CDR1 ENHRY and CDR2 SYGVKD. The chain's CDR3 is CAIRTGAYEQYF. The CDR3 nucleotides are TGTGCCATCAGAACAGGGGCCTACGAGCAGTACTTC.

The chain employs TRBV10-3 and TRBJ2-5; D remains ambiguous. The CDR3 runs 12 residues. The germline gives CDR1 ENHRY, CDR2 SYGVKD. V lost 6 bases to trimming and J lost 3 bases, with 8 bases between them. The CDR3 nucleotides read TGTGCCATCAGACAGACCAAAGAGACCCAGTACTTC. Amino acid sequence: CAIRQTKETQYF.

The chain uses TRBV7-8 and TRBJ1-5; tentatively, D is TRBD1 (5 bases). Germline V gene data show CDR1 as SGHVS and CDR2 as FQNEAQ. The CDR3 is made up of 15 amino acids. V was cut by 1 base and J by 5 bases, with 12 bases left in between. DNA for the CDR3: TGTGCCAGCAGCTTAGATCGGGGCTTCTATCAGCCCCAGCATTTT. It is translated as CASSLDRGFYQPQHF.

The V and J genes are TRBV7-9 and TRBJ1-2; the match to TRBD1 covers 11 bases. V lost 2 bases, J lost 3 bases, and 5 bases stayed unmatched. This CDR3 region has 16 residues. Germline-derived CDR1 and CDR2 are SEHNR and FQNEAQ (reference sequence). The CDR3 bases are TGTGCCAGCAGCTTATGGACAGGGGGCGCCTACTATGGCTACACCTTC. Protein sequence: CASSLWTGGAYYGYTF.

In its sample, this clonotype was seen a few times. The chain uses TRBV12-3 or TRBV12-4 and TRBJ1-4; tentative D call: TRBD1 (5 bases). Trimming removed 8 bases at V and 3 bases at J, with 25 bases between. This CDR3 has 18 residues. The CDR3 DNA follows: TGTGCCAGCCGGACCGGATTGGACATCGCCTCGTCTAATGAAAAACTGTTTTTT. Residues: CASRTGLDIASSNEKLFF.

This clonotype appeared a single time. The CDR3 sequence is CASRLRAKGAGTGELFF. The DNA for the CDR3 is TGTGCCAGCAGACTGAGGGCAAAGGGGGCTGGCACCGGGGAGCTGTTTTTT. The V call is TRBV11-1, the J call TRBJ2-2; 7 bases agree with TRBD1. Germline V gene lookup returns CDR1 SGHAT and CDR2 FQDESV (reference sequence). The CDR3 runs 17 residues. V was pared by 6 bases and J by 4 bases, with 14 bases of the junction left unmatched.

This clonotype was recorded a few times. This chain uses TRBV12-3 or TRBV12-4 with TRBJ2-7; TRBD1 matches at 8 bases. This CDR3 has 15 amino acids. J was trimmed by 7 bases and V by 0 bases; bases with no gene match: 8. CDR3 region: CASSLARGQGWEQYF. The CDR3 nucleotides are TGTGCCAGCAGTTTAGCCCGTGGACAGGGATGGGAGCAGTACTTC.

The rearrangement joins TRBV11-2 to TRBJ2-2, with D maybe TRBD1 (5 bases). Germline V lookup: CDR1 SGHAT, CDR2 FQNNGV. This CDR3 is built from 15 residues. V gave up 7 bases and J gave up 6 bases, with 18 bases separating them. The CDR3 bases are TGTGCCAGCACCAAAGTGGGGCCAGCCCCCGGGGAGCTGTTTTTT. Its protein is CASTKVGPAPGELFF.

This sequence joins TRBV10-2 and TRBJ1-2; 8 bases line up with TRBD1. Germline-derived CDR1 and CDR2 are WSHSY and SAAADI. The CDR3 is 20 amino acids. The trim removed 2 bases at V and 5 bases at J, leaving 22 bases unmatched. Written as DNA, the CDR3 is TGCGCCAGCAGTGAGCCGGACAGTCTCCAAACCGGGACAGGCTGGTATGGCTACACCTTC. The encoded protein is CASSEPDSLQTGTGWYGYTF.

At least ten counts were recorded for this clonotype. The chain recombines TRBV4-1 with TRBJ2-7; possibly TRBD1 for D (6 bases). Trimming removed 1 base at V and 5 bases at J, with 15 bases between. From germline, CDR1 is MGHRA and CDR2 YSYEKL. The CDR3 runs to 15 residues. The CDR3 region has the DNA TGCGCCAGCAGCCAAGCCGGCCAGGGGACCCACGAGCAGTACTTC. This codes for CASSQAGQGTHEQYF.

The chain joins TRBV5-1 to TRBJ2-7; D may be TRBD1 or TRBD2 (5 bases each). The CDR3 sequence is 13 residues long. Germline V CDR1 and CDR2: SGHRS, YFSETQ. Trimming cost V 4 bases and J 7 bases, with 15 bases left between them. In nucleotides, the CDR3 is TGCGCCAGCAGCCTGTCCCGGGACGTGGAGCAGTACTTC. Its protein product is CASSLSRDVEQYF.

This clonotype was counted at least ten times. J is TRBJ2-2 and V is TRBV2, with D maybe TRBD1 (6 bases). Germline CDR1 and CDR2: SNHLY and FYNNEI. V lost 6 bases and J 0 bases, leaving 14 bases between the germline ends. This CDR3 has 16 residues. CDR3 nucleotide sequence: TGTGCCAGCAGGCTCGCACAGGGCTCGAACACCGGGGAGCTGTTTTTT. Translating gives CASRLAQGSNTGELFF.

The sample holds many counts of this clonotype. The rearrangement joins TRBV5-1 to TRBJ1-4, with D unclear. V gave up 1 base and J gave up 4 bases, with 5 bases separating them. This CDR3 comprises 13 residues. Germline V gives CDR1 SGHRS, CDR2 YFSETQ. This CDR3 reads CASSLSSNEKLFF. CDR3 nucleotides: TGCGCCAGCAGCTTGAGCAGTAATGAAAAACTGTTTTTT.

About this clonotype: A read error may account for a junction end that differs from germline. The J gene is TRBJ2-7, the V gene TRBV7-2; weak D call: TRBD2 (6 bases). Germline V gene lookup returns CDR1 SGHTA and CDR2 FQGNSA. This CDR3 has 14 amino acids. The CDR3 sequence: CASGLAGGPWEQNF. The CDR3 DNA sequence: TGTGCCAGCGGTCTAGCAGGAGGGCCATGGGAGCAGAACTTC.

J is TRBJ1-5 and V is TRBV20-1; weak D call: TRBD1 (5 bases). The germline gives CDR1 DFQATT, CDR2 SNEGSKA (reference sequence). This CDR3 has 14 residues. V was trimmed by 3 bases and J by 0 bases, leaving 9 bases between them. This CDR3 reads CSARTANSNQPQHF. As DNA, the CDR3 is TGCAGTGCTAGGACAGCCAATAGCAATCAGCCCCAGCATTTT.

This chain joins TRBV7-8 and TRBJ1-6; TRBD1 is a possible D gene (6 bases). Germline V lookup: CDR1 SGHVS, CDR2 FQNEAQ. The V and J ends lost 2 bases and 7 bases respectively, with 15 bases between them. The CDR3 contains 16 residues. In DNA form, the CDR3 reads TGTGCCAGCAGCTTAAGGCTCCAGGGGAGAAATTCACCCCTCCACTTT. It yields the protein CASSLRLQGRNSPLHF.

The chain combines TRBV7-8 with TRBJ2-3; D not certain. Trimming took 2 bases from V and 0 from J, leaving 6 bases between them. Germline V gives CDR1 SGHVS, CDR2 FQNEAQ. There are 14 residues in the CDR3. CDR3 protein: CASSLSSSTDTQYF. The CDR3 DNA is TGTGCCAGCAGCTTATCTTCTAGCACAGATACGCAGTATTTT.

This clonotype was counted ten times or more. This rearrangement joins TRBV20-1 to TRBJ1-6; D not certain. Germline values: CDR1 DFQATT, CDR2 SNEGSKA (reference sequence). The CDR3 loop spans 15 amino acids. With 3 bases removed from V and 7 bases from J, the gap between germline ends came to 16 bases. The CDR3 region is CSASLLKLRNSPLHF. CDR3 coding DNA: TGCAGTGCTAGCCTTCTCAAGCTGCGAAATTCACCCCTCCACTTT.